This T cell receptor beta chain was observed in a study of cytomegalovirus exposure and HLA in healthy donors. General study findings and limits: Presence/absence analysis assumed near-uniform sequencing depth across donors.

A remark on this clone: Its antigen is undetermined.

J gave up 8 bases and V 1 base, and 5 bases lay outside the gene matches. The germline gives CDR1 SEHNR, CDR2 FQNEAQ (reference sequence). The CDR3 contains 15 residues. The PCR was carried out with 60 Vbeta primers and 13 Jbeta primers. The table came from immunoSEQ multiplex PCR; TCRdb's copy has only in-frame clones and leaves some out. Of just over 150,000 clones listed, under 85% were seen once; the top ten hold around 1.5%. Donors sampled were nominally healthy, though unrecorded immune exposures were likely. The chain couples TRBV7-9 to TRBJ1-4; 9 nucleotides match TRBD1. Sequenced: PBMCs. This TCR was sampled from a woman between 25 and 40 years old in good health and CMV-seronegative. CDR3 coding DNA: TGTGCCAGCAGCTTAGACCGGGACAGGGCGGAAAAACTGTTTTTT. Amino acids: CASSLDRDRAEKLFF.